This TCR beta chain was sequenced in a study of a mutant IDH1 vaccine in newly diagnosed glioma. About the research overall: The first vaccination came 4-6 weeks after radiotherapy alone, or with temozolomide cycles. Averaging approximately 40 years of age, treated patients were approximately 60% male and about 38% female. Patients were pretreated with radiotherapy, temozolomide, or both, mostly both.

Regarding this clone: Its antigen is as yet unknown.

Indicated time point: week 5, during vaccination. Vaccination used 300 ug of mutant IDH1 20-mer peptide per dose, with topical imiquimod. In every donor, the tumor was a new WHO grade 3 or 4 IDH1-mutant, ATRX-lost astrocytoma. TCRdb's table, derived via immunoSEQ multiplex PCR, lists solely in-frame clones and lacks some. The repertoire holds roughly 39,000 clones, with 70% to 90% as singletons. Here the sequenced sample was PBMCs, taken from a glioma patient whose treatment included an IDH1 peptide vaccine. The source of this sequence is a man aged 40-49 years with glioma.

The CDR3 DNA reads TGTGCCAGCAGCGAACAGGGTCGTTCTGAAAAACTGTTTTTT. Translation gives CASSEQGRSEKLFF. This chain connects TRBV2 to TRBJ1-4, with D tentatively TRBD1 (6 bases). CDR1 SNHLY and CDR2 FYNNEI come from the germline V gene. This CDR3 has 14 residues. The V end was cut by 6 bases, the J end by 7 bases, with 15 bases between.